The text below deals with one TCR beta chain. The data belong to a study of shared clonotypes between healthy human individuals. CDR1 and CDR2 (germline): SEHNR, FQNEAQ (reference sequence). Trimming took 0 bases from V and 2 from J, leaving 7 bases between them. There are 15 residues in the CDR3. Clones were sequenced by immunoSEQ multiplex PCR, and TCRdb holds only the in-frame ones, with some missing. The sample has more than 150,000 clones, approximately 92% seen once; the top ten hold 0.067%. Among the donors, all were Caucasian adults who lived in Nashville, Tennessee. The rearrangement uses TRBV7-9 and TRBJ1-4; tentatively, D is TRBD1 (6 bases). Source material: naive CD4+ T cells sorted from blood. Subset meaning: CD45RA+ positively selected. This sequence was found in a woman under 40 in good health. The CDR3 reads CASSLATGTNEKLFF. As DNA, the CDR3 is TGTGCCAGCAGCTTAGCAACAGGGACTAATGAAAAACTGTTTTTT.